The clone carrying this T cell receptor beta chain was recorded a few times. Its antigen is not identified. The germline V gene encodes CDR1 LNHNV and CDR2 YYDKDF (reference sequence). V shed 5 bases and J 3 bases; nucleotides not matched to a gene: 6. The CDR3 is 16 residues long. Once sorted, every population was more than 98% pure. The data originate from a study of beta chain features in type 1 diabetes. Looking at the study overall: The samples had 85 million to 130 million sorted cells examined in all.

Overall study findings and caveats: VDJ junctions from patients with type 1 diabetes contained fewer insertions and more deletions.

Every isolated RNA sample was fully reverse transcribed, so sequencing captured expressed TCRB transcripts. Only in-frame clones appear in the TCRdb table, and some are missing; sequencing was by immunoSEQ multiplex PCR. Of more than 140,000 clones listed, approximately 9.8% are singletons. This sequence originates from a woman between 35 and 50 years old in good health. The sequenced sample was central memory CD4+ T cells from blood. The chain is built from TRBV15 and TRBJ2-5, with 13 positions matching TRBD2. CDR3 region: CATSGTSGGAKETQYF. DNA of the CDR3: TGTGCCACCAGCGGAACTAGCGGGGGGGCGAAAGAGACCCAGTACTTC.